A selection of T cell receptor beta chains follows, all from one sample in a study of T cell repertoires in cytomegalovirus infection. TCRdb fed the reads into MiXCR, producing one record per CDR3 protein. Of roughly 78,000 distinct CDR3 sequences listed, 35% to 45% are singletons. These TCRs are of unknown antigen specificity. Sequenced material: CD8+ T cells from cultured PBMCs, taken from culture after CMV antigen stimulation. The receptor source for this set is a human donor in good health (CMV status not recorded). Some clones in this sample may be carry-over from other donors' samples. The CDR3 runs from the conserved cysteine through the conserved F or W. D genes are given only for firm matches. Clone size appears in some rows only: once, few, many, or a class for an expanded clone.

d_call: TRBD2
j_call: TRBJ2-1
v_call: TRBV6-1
clone_size: once
cdr3_nt: TGTGCCAGCAGTGAAGCGAGCCAGGGAGGGCCCTACAATGAGCAGTTCTTC
cdr3_aa: CASSEASQGGPYNEQFF

d_call: -
j_call: TRBJ1-2
v_call: TRBV9
clone_size: -
cdr3_nt: TGTGCCAGCAGCCCCACCAGGGATACGGGCATCTATGGCTACACCTTC
cdr3_aa: CASSPTRDTGIYGYTF

d_call: -
j_call: TRBJ1-1
v_call: TRBV14
clone_size: -
cdr3_nt: TGTGCCAGCAGCCAAGATGGGGGCGGCATGAACACTGAAGCTTTCTTT
cdr3_aa: CASSQDGGGMNTEAFF

d_call: -
j_call: TRBJ1-1
v_call: TRBV12-3/TRBV12-4
clone_size: few
cdr3_nt: TGTGCCAGCAGTTTAAGGTCTGACAGCCCTTCGAACACTGAAGCTTTCTTT
cdr3_aa: CASSLRSDSPSNTEAFF

d_call: -
j_call: TRBJ2-5
v_call: TRBV28
clone_size: -
cdr3_nt: TGTGCCAGCAGTTTACGGGCTAGCGTTGAGGAGACCCAGTACTTC
cdr3_aa: CASSLRASVEETQYF

d_call: -
j_call: TRBJ2-3
v_call: TRBV19
clone_size: -
cdr3_nt: TGTGCCAGTAGTACCCCGGAGGGGCGGAGGGGGCTCACAGATACGCAGTATTTT
cdr3_aa: CASSTPEGRRGLTDTQYF

d_call: -
j_call: TRBJ2-7
v_call: TRBV7-6
clone_size: -
cdr3_nt: TGTGCCAGCAGCCCCAAAGCCGCAGGTTCTTACTCCTACGAGCAGTACTTC
cdr3_aa: CASSPKAAGSYSYEQYF

d_call: TRBD1
j_call: TRBJ2-2
v_call: TRBV5-5
clone_size: -
cdr3_nt: TGTGCCAGCAGCGTGGGGCAGGGGGCGGACACCGGGGAGCTGTTTTTT
cdr3_aa: CASSVGQGADTGELFF

d_call: TRBD1
j_call: TRBJ1-1
v_call: TRBV28
clone_size: -
cdr3_nt: TGTGCCAGCAGTTTATCAGCAGGGGGCTGGGACACTGAAGCTTTCTTT
cdr3_aa: CASSLSAGGWDTEAFF

d_call: TRBD1
j_call: TRBJ2-7
v_call: TRBV10-3
clone_size: -
cdr3_nt: TGTGCCATCAGTGCCGGACAGGGCTACGAGCAGTACTTC
cdr3_aa: CAISAGQGYEQYF

d_call: -
j_call: TRBJ2-1
v_call: TRBV3-1
clone_size: -
cdr3_nt: TGTGCCAGCAGGCCGAGGGGGGGCCTCTACAATGAGCAGTTCTTC
cdr3_aa: CASRPRGGLYNEQFF

d_call: -
j_call: TRBJ2-7
v_call: TRBV7-6
clone_size: few
cdr3_nt: TGTGCCAGCAGCCGACTACCCAGCTACGAGCAGTACTTC
cdr3_aa: CASSRLPSYEQYF

d_call: -
j_call: TRBJ2-3
v_call: TRBV27
clone_size: -
cdr3_nt: TGTGCCAGCAGTTTACCAGGGTACGAATCAGATACGCAGTATTTT
cdr3_aa: CASSLPGYESDTQYF

d_call: -
j_call: TRBJ1-2
v_call: TRBV7-2
clone_size: many
cdr3_nt: TGTGCCAGCAGCCCAGGGTATAACTATGGCTACACCTTC
cdr3_aa: CASSPGYNYGYTF

d_call: -
j_call: TRBJ1-3
v_call: TRBV27
clone_size: -
cdr3_nt: TGTGCCAGCAGTTTACGTCGAGCTACCCCTTTCTCTGGAAACACCATATATTTT
cdr3_aa: CASSLRRATPFSGNTIYF

d_call: -
j_call: TRBJ1-5
v_call: TRBV20-1
clone_size: -
cdr3_nt: TGCAGTGCTAGAGACGACAGATCCAGTCAGCCCCAGCATTTT
cdr3_aa: CSARDDRSSQPQHF

d_call: -
j_call: TRBJ1-1
v_call: TRBV28
clone_size: -
cdr3_nt: TGTGCCAGCAGCACAGGGCCCCGAGAAGCTTTCTTT
cdr3_aa: CASSTGPREAFF

d_call: TRBD1
j_call: TRBJ2-7
v_call: TRBV4-1
clone_size: -
cdr3_nt: TGCGCCAGCAGCCAAGTCCAAGGGGGCAGTTTCTACGAGCAGTACTTC
cdr3_aa: CASSQVQGGSFYEQYF

d_call: -
j_call: TRBJ2-7
v_call: TRBV12-3/TRBV12-4
clone_size: few
cdr3_nt: TGTGCCAGCAGTTTGGAGACAGGTCCCTACGAGCAGTACTTC
cdr3_aa: CASSLETGPYEQYF

d_call: TRBD2
j_call: TRBJ2-2
v_call: TRBV11-2
clone_size: few
cdr3_nt: TGTGCCAGCAGACGACTAGCGGGGGACCCCGGCGGGGAGCTGTTTTTT
cdr3_aa: CASRRLAGDPGGELFF

d_call: TRBD1
j_call: TRBJ2-7
v_call: TRBV29-1
clone_size: -
cdr3_nt: TGCAGCGCTGAGGCCTATACGGGACAGGGGTCCTACGAGCAGTACTTC
cdr3_aa: CSAEAYTGQGSYEQYF

d_call: -
j_call: TRBJ2-1
v_call: TRBV6-2/TRBV6-3
clone_size: -
cdr3_nt: TGTGCCAGCAGTTATAGCTCCTACAATGAGCATTTCTTC
cdr3_aa: CASSYSSYNEHFF

d_call: -
j_call: TRBJ2-1
v_call: TRBV2
clone_size: few
cdr3_nt: TGTGCCAGCTTGGAGAGGGGAACTAGAAAGTTCTTC
cdr3_aa: CASLERGTRKFF

d_call: TRBD2
j_call: TRBJ2-1
v_call: TRBV7-8
clone_size: -
cdr3_nt: TGTGCCAGCAGCATGGGACTAGCCCGTGAGCAGTTCTTC
cdr3_aa: CASSMGLAREQFF

d_call: -
j_call: TRBJ2-7
v_call: TRBV13
clone_size: -
cdr3_nt: TGTGCCAGCAGCCCCGGACTAGGGGGCTCCTACGAGCAGTACTTC
cdr3_aa: CASSPGLGGSYEQYF

d_call: -
j_call: TRBJ2-7
v_call: TRBV4-1
clone_size: few
cdr3_nt: TGCGCCAGCAGCCCGCGTTTAAGTCTAGGGGACTACGAGCAGTACTTC
cdr3_aa: CASSPRLSLGDYEQYF

d_call: -
j_call: TRBJ1-5
v_call: TRBV7-6
clone_size: -
cdr3_nt: TGTGCCAGCAGCTTAAGGGACACAAATCAGCCCCAGCATTTT
cdr3_aa: CASSLRDTNQPQHF

d_call: -
j_call: TRBJ2-1
v_call: TRBV20-1
clone_size: -
cdr3_nt: TGCAGTGCTAGAGATCTGGGGCTTAGCTCCTACAATGAGCAGTTCTTC
cdr3_aa: CSARDLGLSSYNEQFF

d_call: -
j_call: TRBJ2-7
v_call: TRBV5-1
clone_size: -
cdr3_nt: TGCGCCAGCAGCTTGGCAAGGGGATATGTCGAGCAGTACTTC
cdr3_aa: CASSLARGYVEQYF

d_call: -
j_call: TRBJ2-7
v_call: TRBV27
clone_size: -
cdr3_nt: TGTGCCAGCAGTTTATACAGGAATACCTACGAGCAGTACTTC
cdr3_aa: CASSLYRNTYEQYF

d_call: -
j_call: TRBJ2-7
v_call: TRBV7-2
clone_size: -
cdr3_nt: TGTGCCAGCAGCCCCTCGTCGCGGACAGCGCCCTACGAGCAGTACTTC
cdr3_aa: CASSPSSRTAPYEQYF

d_call: TRBD1
j_call: TRBJ1-1
v_call: TRBV6-1
clone_size: few
cdr3_nt: TGTGCCAGCAGGGCTTATAACAGGGGCGGGAACACTGAAGCTTTCTTT
cdr3_aa: CASRAYNRGGNTEAFF